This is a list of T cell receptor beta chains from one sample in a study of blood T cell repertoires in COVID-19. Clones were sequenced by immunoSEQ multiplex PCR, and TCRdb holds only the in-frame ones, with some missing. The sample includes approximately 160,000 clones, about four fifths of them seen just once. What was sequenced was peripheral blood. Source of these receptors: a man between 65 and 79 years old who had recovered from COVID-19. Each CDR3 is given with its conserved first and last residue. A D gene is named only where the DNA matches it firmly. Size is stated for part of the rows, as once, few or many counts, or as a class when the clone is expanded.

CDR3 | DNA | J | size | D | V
CASSLRGTGVYNEQFF | TGTGCCAGCAGTTTGCGTGGGACAGGGGTCTACAATGAGCAGTTCTTC | TRBJ2-1 | . | TRBD1 | TRBV28
CASSILQETQYF | TGTGCCAGCAGCATTCTTCAAGAGACCCAGTACTTC | TRBJ2-5 | . | . | TRBV11-2
CASSPGSRQPQHF | TGTGCCAGCTCACCAGGGTCGAGGCAGCCCCAGCATTTT | TRBJ1-5 | . | . | TRBV18
CASSYGRATEAFF | TGTGCCAGCAGTTACGGGCGGGCCACTGAAGCTTTCTTT | TRBJ1-1 | few | . | TRBV6-5
CASSLGFGYEQYF | TGTGCCAGCAGCTTGGGGTTCGGGTACGAGCAGTACTTC | TRBJ2-7 | . | . | TRBV5-6
CASSEGPEANGYTF | TGTGCCAGCAGTGAAGGTCCCGAGGCGAATGGCTACACCTTC | TRBJ1-2 | . | . | TRBV2
CASSFVPSLRFFREQYF | TGTGCCAGCAGTTTTGTCCCTAGTTTGCGATTTTTTCGCGAGCAGTACTTC | TRBJ2-7 | . | . | TRBV27
CASKGGNRHEQFF | TGTGCCAGCAAAGGCGGCAACCGGCATGAGCAGTTCTTC | TRBJ2-1 | . | . | TRBV27
CASSSGGTSNQPQHF | TGTGCCAGCAGCTCTGGGGGCACAAGCAATCAGCCCCAGCATTTT | TRBJ1-5 | . | . | TRBV5-4
CASSQEYRGWDTEAFF | TGTGCCAGCAGCCAAGAGTATCGGGGTTGGGACACTGAAGCTTTCTTT | TRBJ1-1 | many | . | TRBV3-1/TRBV3-2
CASRTDRMGGYTF | TGTGCCAGTAGAACCGACAGGATGGGAGGCTACACCTTC | TRBJ1-2 | . | . | TRBV19
CASSQTTGSSYNSPLHF | TGCGCCAGCAGCCAGACGACAGGGAGCTCCTATAATTCACCCCTCCACTTT | TRBJ1-6 | . | TRBD1 | TRBV4-3
CASSLGLAGPPSYEQYF | TGCGCCAGCAGTTTGGGACTAGCGGGACCCCCCTCTTACGAGCAGTACTTC | TRBJ2-7 | . | TRBD2 | TRBV5-1
CAISGTNPREQYF | TGTGCCATCTCCGGGACAAACCCCCGCGAGCAGTACTTC | TRBJ2-7 | . | . | TRBV28
CASRLDNSNYGYTF | TGTGCCAGCAGACTAGACAATTCAAACTATGGCTACACCTTC | TRBJ1-2 | . | . | TRBV2
CASSLDLDSSGANVLTF | TGTGCCAGCAGCTTGGATTTGGACTCCTCTGGGGCCAACGTCCTGACTTTC | TRBJ2-6 | . | . | TRBV5-8
CASSLSGTELYGYTF | TGTGCCAGCAGTTTATCCGGGACAGAGCTCTATGGCTACACCTTC | TRBJ1-2 | . | TRBD1 | TRBV28
CASSREGQGIEKLFF | TGTGCCAGCAGTCGGGAGGGGCAGGGGATTGAAAAACTGTTTTTT | TRBJ1-4 | . | . | TRBV2
CASSPRGTSGFRETQYF | TGTGCCAGCAGTCCCAGGGGGACTAGCGGGTTCCGGGAGACCCAGTACTTC | TRBJ2-5 | . | TRBD2 | TRBV6-2/TRBV6-3
CASSLYQGTPYNEQFF | TGTGCCAGCAGTTTATATCAGGGGACCCCCTACAATGAGCAGTTCTTC | TRBJ2-1 | once | . | TRBV28
CASSSGVISEAFF | TGTGCCAGCAGTTCAGGGGTAATATCTGAAGCTTTCTTT | TRBJ1-1 | . | . | TRBV27
CASSQDNGQTYNEQFF | TGCGCCAGCAGCCAAGATAACGGACAGACATACAATGAGCAGTTCTTC | TRBJ2-1 | . | . | TRBV4-1
CASRPGGGNEQYF | TGTGCCAGCCGGCCAGGGGGAGGTAACGAGCAGTACTTC | TRBJ2-7 | . | . | TRBV27
CASTQAGAGRIGGELFF | TGTGCCAGCACCCAAGCGGGGGCAGGGCGGATTGGCGGGGAGCTGTTTTTT | TRBJ2-2 | . | TRBD2 | TRBV28
CASSPSLASGELFF | TGTGCCAGCAGCCCGTCACTAGCCTCCGGGGAGCTGTTTTTT | TRBJ2-2 | . | . | TRBV11-2
CASMLAGVTDTQYF | TGTGCCAGTATGCTAGCGGGAGTCACAGATACGCAGTATTTT | TRBJ2-3 | . | TRBD2 | TRBV19
CASTSGMNTEAFF | TGTGCCAGCACCTCGGGGATGAACACTGAAGCTTTCTTT | TRBJ1-1 | . | . | TRBV5-6
CASSPRLAGVYEQYF | TGTGCCAGCAGCCCCCGTCTAGCGGGAGTCTACGAGCAGTACTTC | TRBJ2-7 | . | TRBD2 | TRBV7-2